The present TCR beta chain was sequenced within a study of blood T cell repertoires in COVID-19. Profiled with immunoSEQ multiplex PCR; TCRdb holds only in-frame clones, not every one. The sample carries 200,000 to 250,000 clones, about four fifths recorded once. Participants' reported clinical history set cohort assignment. For recovered donors of Cohort 3, there were two negative PCRs, clearance, or symptom resolution. The sequencing sample was made of PBMCs or T cells enriched from blood (not recorded which). The source of this sequence is a woman aged 60-75 years who had recovered from COVID-19.

CDR3 nucleotides: TGTGCCAGCAATAACCGGGCGTGGGGAGGCACTGAAGCTTTCTTT. Its protein is CASNNRAWGGTEAFF. The V call is TRBV6-5, the J call TRBJ1-1; D gene unclear. CDR1 MNHEY and CDR2 SVGAGI come from the germline V gene. The CDR3 totals 15 residues. V was clipped by 7 bases and J by 4 bases, with 19 bases between them.